This T cell receptor (beta chain) was identified in a study of blood T cell repertoires in COVID-19. Study-wide context: Both acute and convalescent COVID-19 samples were obtained from the United States, Italy and Spain. Sources were T cells, B-cell-depleted T cells, or PBMCs; the material itself was cDNA or gDNA.

The V end was cut by 7 bases, the J end by 6 bases, with 9 bases between. Germline loops: CDR1 SGHRS, CDR2 YFSETQ. There are 11 residues in the CDR3. This clone was seen once. As originally analysed: By means of reference gene primer amplification, nucleated cell counts were estimated. Generated by immunoSEQ multiplex PCR, the TCRdb table keeps only in-frame clones and is missing some. V, J and clone size were drawn from that table, and D and trimming were deduced from the DNA. The data show roughly 67,000 clones, approximately 93% seen once. This chain joins TRBV5-1 and TRBJ2-3; weak D call: TRBD2 (5 bases). The sequencing input was peripheral blood. The sequence was collected from a man aged 70 or older with active COVID-19. The CDR3 DNA sequence: TGCGCCAGCGGGAGAGGGGATACGCAGTATTTT. Its protein is CASGRGDTQYF.